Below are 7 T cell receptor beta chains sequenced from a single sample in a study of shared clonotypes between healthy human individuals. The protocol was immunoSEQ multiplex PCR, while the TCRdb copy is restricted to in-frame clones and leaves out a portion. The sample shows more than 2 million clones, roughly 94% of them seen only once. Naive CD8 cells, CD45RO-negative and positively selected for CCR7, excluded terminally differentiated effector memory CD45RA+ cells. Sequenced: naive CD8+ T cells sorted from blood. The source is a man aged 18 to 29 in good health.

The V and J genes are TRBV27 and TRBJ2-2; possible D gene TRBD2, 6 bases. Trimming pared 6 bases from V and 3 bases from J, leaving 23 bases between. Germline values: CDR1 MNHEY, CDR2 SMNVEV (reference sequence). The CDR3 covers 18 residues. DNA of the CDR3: TGTGCCAGCAGCCGGAGTCTAGTCCGGGAGAAAGACACCGGGGAGCTGTTTTTT. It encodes CASSRSLVREKDTGELFF.

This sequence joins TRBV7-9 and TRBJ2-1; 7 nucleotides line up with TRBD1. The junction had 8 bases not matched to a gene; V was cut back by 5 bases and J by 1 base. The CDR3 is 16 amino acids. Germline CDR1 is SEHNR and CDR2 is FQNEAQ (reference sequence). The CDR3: CASSPPTGKSYNEQFF. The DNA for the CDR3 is TGTGCCAGCAGCCCCCCGACAGGGAAGTCCTACAATGAGCAGTTCTTC.

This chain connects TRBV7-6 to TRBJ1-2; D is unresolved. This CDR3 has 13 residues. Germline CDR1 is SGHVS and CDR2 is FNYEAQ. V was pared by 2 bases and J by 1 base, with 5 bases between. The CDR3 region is CASSLNSNYGYTF. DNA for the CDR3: TGTGCCAGCAGCTTAAACAGTAACTATGGCTACACCTTC.

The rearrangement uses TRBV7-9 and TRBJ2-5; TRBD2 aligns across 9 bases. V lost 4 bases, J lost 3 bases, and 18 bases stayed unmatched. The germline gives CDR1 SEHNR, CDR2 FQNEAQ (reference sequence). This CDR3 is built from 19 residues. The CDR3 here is CASSSLGGSWREGEETQYF. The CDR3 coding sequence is TGTGCCAGCAGCTCGCTAGGGGGCAGCTGGCGGGAGGGAGAAGAGACCCAGTACTTC. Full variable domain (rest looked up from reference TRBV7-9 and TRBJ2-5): DTGVSQNPRHKITKRGQNVTFRCDPISEHNRLYWYRQTLGQGPEFLTYFQNEAQLEKSRLLSDRFSAERPKGSFSTLEIQRTEQGDSAMYLCASSSLGGSWREGEETQYFGPGTRLLVL.

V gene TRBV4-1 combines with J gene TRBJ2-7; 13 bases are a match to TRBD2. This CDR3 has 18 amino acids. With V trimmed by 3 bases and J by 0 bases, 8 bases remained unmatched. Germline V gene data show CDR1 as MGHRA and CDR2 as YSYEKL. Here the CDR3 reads CASSHVSGTSGTSYEQYF. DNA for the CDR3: TGCGCCAGCAGCCACGTATCCGGGACTAGCGGGACCTCCTACGAGCAGTACTTC.

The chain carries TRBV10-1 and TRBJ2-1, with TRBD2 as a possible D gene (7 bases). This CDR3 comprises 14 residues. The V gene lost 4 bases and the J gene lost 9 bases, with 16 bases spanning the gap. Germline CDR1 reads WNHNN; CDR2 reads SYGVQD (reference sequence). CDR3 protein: CASSAVGGPSEQFF. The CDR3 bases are TGCGCCAGCAGTGCGGTGGGGGGGCCTTCTGAGCAGTTCTTC.

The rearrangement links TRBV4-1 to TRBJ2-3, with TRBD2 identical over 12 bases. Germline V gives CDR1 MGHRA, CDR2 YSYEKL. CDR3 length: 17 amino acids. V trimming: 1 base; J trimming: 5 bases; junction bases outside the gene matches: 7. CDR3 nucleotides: TGCGCCAGCAGCCAAGGTCTAGCGGGGGGGTTTGGAGATACGCAGTATTTT. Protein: CASSQGLAGGFGDTQYF.